The present TCR beta chain was sequenced within a study of long-term antiretroviral therapy in people with HIV. A v3.0 immunoSEQ assay was performed at survey level. The method was immunoSEQ multiplex PCR; TCRdb's version includes in-frame clones alone and lacks a portion of them. The sample contains around 32,000 clones, about 90% of which appear only once. Looked up from germline, CDR1 is MDHEN and CDR2 is SYDVKM. This CDR3 region has 10 residues. Concerning this clone: Compared with germline, one end of the junction differs, possibly owing to a read error.

Sequencing was performed on unsorted PBMCs, taken 3.2 years before starting antiretroviral therapy. The chain employs TRBV28 and TRBJ2-7, with 9 bases fitting TRBD1. This sequence originates from a man aged 45 to 65 with HIV. In DNA form, the CDR3 reads TGCGACAGGGGGTCCTACGAGCAGTACTTC. Amino acids: CDRGSYEQYF.